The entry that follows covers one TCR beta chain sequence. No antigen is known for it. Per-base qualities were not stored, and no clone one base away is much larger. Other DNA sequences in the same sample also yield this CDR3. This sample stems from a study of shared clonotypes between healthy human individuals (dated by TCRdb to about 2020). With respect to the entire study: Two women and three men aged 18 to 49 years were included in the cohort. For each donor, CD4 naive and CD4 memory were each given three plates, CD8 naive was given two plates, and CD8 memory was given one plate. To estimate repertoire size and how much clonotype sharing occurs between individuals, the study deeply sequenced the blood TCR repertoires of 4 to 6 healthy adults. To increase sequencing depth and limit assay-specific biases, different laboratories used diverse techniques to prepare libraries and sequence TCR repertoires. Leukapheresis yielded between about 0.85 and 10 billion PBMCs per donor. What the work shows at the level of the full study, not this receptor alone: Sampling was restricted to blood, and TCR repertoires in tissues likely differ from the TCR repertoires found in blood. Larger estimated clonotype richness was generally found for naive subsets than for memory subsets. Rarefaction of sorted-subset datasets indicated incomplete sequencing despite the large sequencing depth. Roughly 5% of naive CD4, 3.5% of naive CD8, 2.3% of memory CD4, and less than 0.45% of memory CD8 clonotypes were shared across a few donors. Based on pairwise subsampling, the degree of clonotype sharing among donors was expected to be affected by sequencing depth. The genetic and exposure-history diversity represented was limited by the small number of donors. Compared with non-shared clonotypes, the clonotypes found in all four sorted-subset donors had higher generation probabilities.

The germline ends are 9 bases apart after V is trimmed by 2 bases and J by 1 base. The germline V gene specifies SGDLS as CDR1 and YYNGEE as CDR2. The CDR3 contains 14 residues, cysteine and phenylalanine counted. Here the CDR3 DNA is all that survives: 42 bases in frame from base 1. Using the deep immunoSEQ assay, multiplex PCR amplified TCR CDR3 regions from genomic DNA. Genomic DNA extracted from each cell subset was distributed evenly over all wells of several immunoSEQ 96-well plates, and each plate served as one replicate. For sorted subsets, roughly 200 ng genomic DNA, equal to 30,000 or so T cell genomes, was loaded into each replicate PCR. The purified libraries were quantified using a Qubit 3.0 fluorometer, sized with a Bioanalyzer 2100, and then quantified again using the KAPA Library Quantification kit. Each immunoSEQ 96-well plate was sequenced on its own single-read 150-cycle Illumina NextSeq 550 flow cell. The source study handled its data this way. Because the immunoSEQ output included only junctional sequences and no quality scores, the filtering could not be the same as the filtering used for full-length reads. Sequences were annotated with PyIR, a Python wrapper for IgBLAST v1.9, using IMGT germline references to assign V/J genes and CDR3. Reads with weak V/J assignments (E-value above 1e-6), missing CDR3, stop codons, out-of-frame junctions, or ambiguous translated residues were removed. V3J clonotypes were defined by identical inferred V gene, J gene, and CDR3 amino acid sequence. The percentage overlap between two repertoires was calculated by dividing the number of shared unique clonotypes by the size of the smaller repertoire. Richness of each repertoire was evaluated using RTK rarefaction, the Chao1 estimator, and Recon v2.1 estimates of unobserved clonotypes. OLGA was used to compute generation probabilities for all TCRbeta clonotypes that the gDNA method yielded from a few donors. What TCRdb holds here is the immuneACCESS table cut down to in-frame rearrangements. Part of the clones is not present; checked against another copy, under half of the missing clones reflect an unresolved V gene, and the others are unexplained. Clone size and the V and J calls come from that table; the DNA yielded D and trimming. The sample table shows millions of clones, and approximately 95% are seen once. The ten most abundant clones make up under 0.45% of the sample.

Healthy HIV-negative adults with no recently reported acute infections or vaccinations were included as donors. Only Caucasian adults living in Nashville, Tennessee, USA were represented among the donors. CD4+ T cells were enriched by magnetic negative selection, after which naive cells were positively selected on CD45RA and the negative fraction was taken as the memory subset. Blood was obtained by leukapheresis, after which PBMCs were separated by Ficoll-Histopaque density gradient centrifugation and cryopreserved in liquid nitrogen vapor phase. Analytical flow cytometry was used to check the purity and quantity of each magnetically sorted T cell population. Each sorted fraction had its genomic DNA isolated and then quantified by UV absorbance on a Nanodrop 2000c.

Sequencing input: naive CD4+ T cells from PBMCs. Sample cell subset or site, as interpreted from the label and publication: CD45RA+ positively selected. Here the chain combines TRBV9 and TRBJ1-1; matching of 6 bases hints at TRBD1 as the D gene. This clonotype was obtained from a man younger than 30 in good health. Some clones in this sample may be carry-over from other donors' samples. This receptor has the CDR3 CASSVGHQNTEAFF. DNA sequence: TGTGCCAGCAGCGTGGGACACCAGAACACTGAAGCTTTCTTT. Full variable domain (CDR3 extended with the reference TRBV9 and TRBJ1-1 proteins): DSGVTQTPKHLITATGQRVTLRCSPRSGDLSVYWYQQSLDQGLQFLIQYYNGEERAKGNILERFSAQQFPDLHSELNLSSLELGDSALYFCASSVGHQNTEAFFGQGTRLTVV.